The present TCR beta chain was sequenced within a study of T cells in Graves' hyperthyroidism and ophthalmopathy. There are many counts of this clonotype. Amplification yielded TCR beta CDR3 regions, with RNA transcripts as the source. The TCR CDR3 was amplified in a first-round RT-PCR using the HTBI primer set. From the multiplex PCR reads, TCRdb called clonotypes with MiXCR, one entry per CDR3 protein. The repertoire holds 640,000 or so distinct CDR3 sequences, about 15% seen once, with around 4.1% in the top ten. The PBMCs studied were ones that came from roughly 11 ml fresh peripheral blood. Trimming removed 5 bases from V and 3 bases from J, with 10 bases in between. This CDR3 is 13 amino acids long. Germline values: CDR1 SGHTA, CDR2 FQGTGA.

Sequencing was performed on blood. This sequence joins TRBV7-3 and TRBJ2-5; weak D call: TRBD1 (6 bases). The source of this sequence is a woman in her thirties or forties with Graves' ophthalmopathy. CDR3 DNA sequence: TGTGCCAGCAGCCGACAGGTGAAAGAGACCCAGTACTTC. It codes for CASSRQVKETQYF. The whole variable domain, remainder taken from reference TRBV7-3 and TRBJ2-5, is GAGVSQTPSNKVTEKGKYVELRCDPISGHTALYWYRQSLGQGPEFLIYFQGTGAADDSGLPNDRFFAVRPEGSVSTLKIQRTERGDSAVYLCASSRQVKETQYFGPGTRLLVL.